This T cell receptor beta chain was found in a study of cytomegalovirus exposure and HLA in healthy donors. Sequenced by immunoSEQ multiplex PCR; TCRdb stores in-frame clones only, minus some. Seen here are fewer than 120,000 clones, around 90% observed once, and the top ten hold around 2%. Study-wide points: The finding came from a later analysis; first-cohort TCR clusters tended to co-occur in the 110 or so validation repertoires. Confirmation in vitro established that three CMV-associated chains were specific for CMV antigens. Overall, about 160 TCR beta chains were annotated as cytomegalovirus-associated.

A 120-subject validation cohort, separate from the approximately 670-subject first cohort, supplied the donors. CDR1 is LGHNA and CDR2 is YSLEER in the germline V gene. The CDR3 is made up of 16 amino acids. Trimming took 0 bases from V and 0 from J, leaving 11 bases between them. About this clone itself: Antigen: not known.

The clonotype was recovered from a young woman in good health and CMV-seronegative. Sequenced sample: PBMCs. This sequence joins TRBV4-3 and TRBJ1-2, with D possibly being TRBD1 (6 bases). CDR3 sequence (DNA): TGCGCCAGCAGCCAAGATAGGGGACAAGCTAACTATGGCTACACCTTC. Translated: CASSQDRGQANYGYTF.